One sample yielded the 6 T cell receptor beta chains listed below, sequenced in a study of regulatory T cells in long-lasting Graves disease. Time point meaning: newly diagnosed GD, antithyroid drugs for less than 3 months. RNA extracted from PBMCs served as the sequencing template. Construction of TCR beta libraries relied on iRepertoire HTBI primers and on Arm-PCR targeting CDR3 regions. TCRdb passed the multiplex PCR reads through MiXCR, listing each CDR3 protein once. The sample includes around 500,000 distinct CDR3 sequences, 9.5% to 15% of them seen just once. These records were also assigned to another study, of T cells in Graves' hyperthyroidism and ophthalmopathy.

Sequencing used peripheral blood mononuclear cells (PBMCs), obtained at new diagnosis, from a patient treated with antithyroid drugs. The receptors originated from a woman under 40 with Graves disease.

This clonotype has ten or more counts. The rearrangement joins TRBV6-1 to TRBJ2-7; D might be TRBD1 or TRBD2, each matching 5 bases. The CDR3 runs to 18 residues. The V gene lost 8 bases and the J gene lost 3 bases, with 29 bases spanning the gap. The germline gives CDR1 MNHNS, CDR2 SASEGT. The CDR3 bases are TGTGCCAGCTCACGTCGGGACCCAGGAGGCTCGATGAGCTACGAGCAGTACTTC. This sequence encodes CASSRRDPGGSMSYEQYF.

This clonotype was recorded many times. V gene TRBV19 combines with J gene TRBJ2-3; 12 bases fit TRBD2. The CDR3 sequence is 14 residues long. Trimming removed 7 bases from V and 2 bases from J; junction bases left unmatched: 1. CDR1 and CDR2 from the germline V gene are LNHDA and SQIVND (reference sequence). CDR3 in amino acids: CASTSGRATDTQYF. CDR3 coding DNA: TGTGCCAGTACTAGCGGGAGGGCCACAGATACGCAGTATTTT.

This clonotype was seen at least ten times. V usage is TRBV28 and J usage is TRBJ2-7; 7 positions match TRBD2. This CDR3 has 14 amino acids. Trimming cost V 8 bases and J 2 bases; bases outside gene matches: 9. Germline V lookup: CDR1 MDHEN, CDR2 SYDVKM. The DNA of the CDR3 is TGTGCCAGCTGGGCGGGAGCAAATACCTACGAGCAGTACTTC. Its translation: CASWAGANTYEQYF.

In this sample, this clonotype turned up many times. J is TRBJ2-1 and V is TRBV7-2; TRBD2 matches at 11 bases. CDR3 length: 17 residues. Trimming took 1 base from V and 6 from J; bases not matched to a gene: 8. Germline CDR1 SGHTA, CDR2 FQGNSA. The CDR3 DNA sequence: TGTGCCAGCAGCTTAGGGACTAGCGGGCTACTACTCAATGAGCAGTTCTTC. It codes for CASSLGTSGLLLNEQFF.

The chain combines TRBV28 with TRBJ2-1; D gene uncertain. The CDR3 has 15 amino acids. Germline loops: CDR1 MDHEN, CDR2 SYDVKM. Trimming removed 3 bases from V and 0 bases from J, with 9 bases in between. The CDR3 DNA sequence: TGTGCCAGCAGTTTGGTGCCAAGCTCCTACAATGAGCAGTTCTTC. Its protein is CASSLVPSSYNEQFF.

This clonotype was found many times. The genes are TRBV12-3 or TRBV12-4 and TRBJ2-7; 7 bases fit TRBD2. The CDR3 consists of 14 residues. After removal of 6 bases from V and 2 bases from J, the junction contained 7 bases not matched to a gene. CDR3 amino acids: CASRGAGITYEQYF. For the CDR3, the DNA is TGTGCCAGCAGGGGAGCGGGAATAACCTACGAGCAGTACTTC.